The 21 T cell receptor beta chains below were found in one sample sequenced in a study of T cells in Graves' hyperthyroidism and ophthalmopathy. From RNA transcripts, TCR beta CDR3 regions were amplified. Using the HTBI primer set, a first-round RT-PCR was run on the TCR CDR3. TCRdb called the multiplex PCR reads again in MiXCR, with one record for every CDR3 protein. The sample lists hundreds of thousands of distinct CDR3 sequences, over 15% seen once, with 16% in the top ten. Material: blood. All receptors come from a woman in her 50s with Graves' hyperthyroidism that later progressed to Graves' ophthalmopathy.

This clonotype was recorded at least ten times. J is TRBJ1-6 and V is TRBV11-2; D is unclear. Per the germline V gene, CDR1 is SGHAT and CDR2 is FQNNGV. This CDR3 region has 12 residues. Trimming pared 0 bases from V and 9 bases from J, leaving 3 bases between. CDR3 in DNA: TGTGCCAGCAGCTTAGATCGTTCACCCCTCCACTTT. As protein: CASSLDRSPLHF. Full variable domain (missing parts from reference TRBV11-2 and TRBJ1-6): EAGVAQSPRYKIIEKRQSVAFWCNPISGHATLYWYQQILGQGPKLLIQFQNNGVVDDSQLPKDRFSAERLKGVDSTLKIQPAKLEDSAVYLCASSLDRSPLHFGNGTRLTVT.

This clonotype was counted between two and nine times. The chain carries TRBV6-1 and TRBJ1-6; D is possibly TRBD1 (5 bases). Deletions cut 3 bases from V and 7 bases from J, with 13 bases between. Germline CDR1 MNHNS, CDR2 SASEGT. The CDR3 spans 15 residues. CDR3 residues: CASSEKGQINSPLHF. For the CDR3, the DNA is TGTGCCAGCAGTGAGAAGGGGCAAATAAATTCACCCCTCCACTTT.

The CDR3 bases are TGCGCCAGCAGCAACGCTGGAGGTGGAAACACCATATATTTT. Residues: CASSNAGGGNTIYF. The V and J genes are TRBV5-1 and TRBJ1-3; D unclear. The CDR3 is made up of 14 amino acids. CDR1 SGHRS and CDR2 YFSETQ come from the germline V gene. Trimming stripped 4 bases from V and 3 bases from J, with 11 bases between.

In this sample, this clonotype turned up a few times. One end of the junction is discordant with germline, which a read error may explain. The chain joins TRBV5-6 to TRBJ2-5, with 9 bases lining up with TRBD1. The CDR3 covers 16 residues. The germline V gene has CDR1 SGHDT and CDR2 YYEEEE. The chain's CDR3 is CASSNLIRDREGTRYF. The CDR3 bases are TGTGCCAGCAGTAACCTGATCAGGGACAGGGAGGGGACCCGGTACTTC. Full variable domain (remainder filled in from reference TRBV5-6 and TRBJ2-5): DAGVTQSPTHLIKTRGQQVTLRCSPKSGHDTVSWYQQALGQGPQFIFQYYEEEERQRGNFPDRFSGHQFPNYSSELNVNALLLGDSALYLCASSNLIRDREGTRYFGPGTRLLVL.

This clonotype has just a few counts. The chain recombines TRBV20-1 with TRBJ2-1; TRBD1 is a possible D gene (7 bases). The CDR3 consists of 14 residues. CDR1 is DFQATT, CDR2 SNEGSKA, per germline (reference sequence). Trimming cost V 3 bases and J 3 bases, with 12 bases left between them. The CDR3 reads CSARAGQLYNEQFF. CDR3 nucleotide sequence: TGCAGTGCTAGGGCGGGACAGCTCTACAATGAGCAGTTCTTC.

The table lists this clonotype with many counts. J is TRBJ1-1 and V is TRBV7-9; D is undetermined. V was clipped by 2 bases and J by 8 bases, with 6 bases between them. The CDR3 covers 11 residues. Germline V lookup: CDR1 SEHNR, CDR2 FQNEAQ (reference sequence). CDR3 loop: CASSLKREAFF. DNA of the CDR3: TGTGCCAGCAGCTTAAAACGGGAAGCTTTCTTT.

This chain uses TRBV5-1 with TRBJ1-2; D uncertain. Per germline, CDR1 SGHRS and CDR2 YFSETQ. V was pared by 0 bases and J by 2 bases, with 11 bases between. The CDR3 is 15 residues long. Here the CDR3 DNA reads TGCGCCAGCAGCTTGGACTCCGCTCTCAACTATGGCTACACCTTC. Translating it yields CASSLDSALNYGYTF.

V usage is TRBV4-1 and J usage is TRBJ1-5, with D possibly matching TRBD1 (5 bases). V was clipped by 1 base and J by 0 bases, with 13 bases between them. The length of the CDR3 is 17 residues. Germline-derived CDR1 and CDR2 are MGHRA and YSYEKL. CDR3 bases: TGCGCCAGCAGCCAAGTAGGGACGGAGTATAGCAATCAGCCCCAGCATTTT. As protein: CASSQVGTEYSNQPQHF.

This chain joins TRBV29-1 and TRBJ1-1, with D unclear. V dropped 6 bases and J dropped 1 base, with 12 bases sitting between them. CDR3 length: 13 amino acids. Germline V gene data show CDR1 as SQVTM and CDR2 as ANQGSEA. In nucleotides, the CDR3 is TGCAGCGTAGCCATATTGGGGAACACTGAAGCTTTCTTT. It translates to CSVAILGNTEAFF.

V and J are TRBV28 and TRBJ1-2, with TRBD1 matching over 8 bases. Germline V gives CDR1 MDHEN, CDR2 SYDVKM. This CDR3 comprises 18 residues. With V trimmed by 4 bases and J by 2 bases, 15 bases remained unmatched. CDR3 residues: CASSSLGQGTFSNYGYTF. The CDR3 DNA reads as TGTGCCAGCAGTTCCCTCGGACAGGGAACTTTCTCCAACTATGGCTACACCTTC.

This clonotype was seen ten or more times. The CDR3 region has the DNA TGTGCCAGCAGTTATGGGGCCCGGGGTCCGGCCTACAATGAGCAGTTCTTC. Translating it yields CASSYGARGPAYNEQFF. J is TRBJ2-1 and V is TRBV27; either TRBD1 or TRBD2 may fit D (5 bases each). The V gene lost 4 bases and the J gene lost 2 bases, with 18 bases spanning the gap. Germline V lookup: CDR1 MNHEY, CDR2 SMNVEV (reference sequence). The length of the CDR3 is 17 residues.

The sample holds many counts of this clonotype. V and J are TRBV7-2 and TRBJ1-3; D call uncertain. V dropped 3 bases and J dropped 9 bases, with 15 bases sitting between them. Germline V gene sequence: CDR1 SGHTA, CDR2 FQGNSA. The CDR3 contains 14 residues. The DNA for the CDR3 is TGTGCCAGCAGCTTTCCGGGATTATACGGCACCATATATTTT. It yields the protein CASSFPGLYGTIYF.

The rearrangement joins TRBV27 to TRBJ2-7; D gene unclear. The CDR3 consists of 13 residues. V lost 2 bases and J lost 4, with 9 bases in between. Germline CDR1 is MNHEY and CDR2 is SMNVEV (reference sequence). CDR3 amino acids: CASSLRSEYEQYF. Here the CDR3 DNA reads TGTGCCAGCAGTTTAAGGAGCGAATACGAGCAGTACTTC.

This clonotype was counted only a few times. The J gene is TRBJ2-3, the V gene TRBV7-9; 16 bases are shared with TRBD2. Germline CDR1 is SEHNR and CDR2 is FQNEAQ (reference sequence). With 4 bases clipped from V and 5 bases from J, the junction kept 6 bases outside the gene matches. This CDR3 is built from 17 residues. DNA of the CDR3: TGTGCCAGCAGCTGGGGGACTAGCGGGGGGGCGGTAGATACGCAGTATTTT. Translating gives CASSWGTSGGAVDTQYF.

CDR3 protein: CASSLSGRTAGTFF. Here the CDR3 DNA reads TGTGCCAGCAGCTTAAGCGGCAGGACAGCTGGGACTTTCTTT. The genes are TRBV7-9 and TRBJ1-1; tentatively, D is TRBD1 (6 bases). Germline V gene sequence: CDR1 SEHNR, CDR2 FQNEAQ (reference sequence). Trimming stripped 2 bases from V and 12 bases from J, with 19 bases between. CDR3 size: 14 residues.

This clonotype appeared a few times. V is TRBV4-2 and J is TRBJ1-2, with TRBD1 as a possible D gene (5 bases). The CDR3 has 16 residues. Germline V gives CDR1 LGHNA, CDR2 YNFKEQ. The V and J ends lost 5 bases and 1 base respectively, with 17 bases between them. This CDR3 reads CASSALPGAHNYGYTF. As DNA, the CDR3 is TGTGCCAGCAGCGCGCTACCCGGGGCTCATAACTATGGCTACACCTTC.

The chain has TRBV18 and TRBJ2-7; D is possibly TRBD1 (6 bases). Germline CDR1 is KGHSH and CDR2 is LQKENI. The CDR3 sequence is 14 residues long. V lost 3 bases to trimming and J lost 2 bases, with 11 bases between them. In nucleotides, the CDR3 is TGTGCCAGCTCACCGGCAGGGGCAACCTACGAGCAGTACTTC. This translates into CASSPAGATYEQYF.

This clonotype was observed at least ten times. This chain links TRBV30 with TRBJ1-1; D possibly corresponds to TRBD1 (5 bases). The CDR3 has 13 amino acids. The V gene lost 2 bases and the J gene lost 1 base, with 8 bases spanning the gap. CDR1 and CDR2 from the germline V gene are GTSNPN and SVGIG (reference sequence). CDR3 DNA: TGTGCCTGGAGTCAGGGAAGGAACACTGAAGCTTTCTTT. Amino acids: CAWSQGRNTEAFF.

The rearrangement uses TRBV11-2 and TRBJ2-5; TRBD1 matches 7 bases. This CDR3 comprises 11 residues. Germline trimming cut 5 bases from V and 13 bases from J; bases unmatched to any gene: 7. CDR1 SGHAT and CDR2 FQNNGV come from the germline V gene. This CDR3 is CASSNGQEVYF. The CDR3 DNA reads as TGTGCCAGCAGCAACGGACAGGAGGTGTACTTC. Using reference TRBV11-2 and TRBJ2-5 for the parts outside the CDR3, the full variable domain is EAGVAQSPRYKIIEKRQSVAFWCNPISGHATLYWYQQILGQGPKLLIQFQNNGVVDDSQLPKDRFSAERLKGVDSTLKIQPAKLEDSAVYLCASSNGQEVYFGPGTRLLVL.

The table lists this clonotype with many counts. This chain links TRBV12-3 or TRBV12-4 with TRBJ2-6; TRBD1 might be the D (6 bases). V lost 4 bases and J 0 bases, leaving 13 bases between the germline ends. The CDR3 has 17 residues. The CDR3 loop is CASSSLTGSSGANVLTF. CDR3 nucleotides: TGTGCCAGCAGTTCTCTTACAGGGAGCTCTGGGGCCAACGTCCTGACTTTC.

This clonotype was counted many times. The chain combines TRBV2 with TRBJ2-3; 12 nucleotides line up with TRBD1. Germline V lookup: CDR1 SNHLY, CDR2 FYNNEI. After removal of 5 bases from V and 4 bases from J, the junction contained 4 bases not matched to a gene. The CDR3 contains 15 residues. In DNA, the CDR3 is TGTGCCAGCAGTACGGGACAGGGGGCCCCAGATACGCAGTATTTT. This gives the protein CASSTGQGAPDTQYF.